Listed below are T cell receptor beta chains from one sample, sequenced in a study of Tregs in tolerant kidney transplant recipients. Sequenced by immunoSEQ multiplex PCR; TCRdb stores in-frame clones only, minus some. The sample shows approximately 41,000 clones, roughly 96% of them seen only once. These receptors' antigens are unknown. The material sequenced was Tregs from blood cultured with allogeneic cells. These receptors came from a human donor in good health. CDR3s include the opening cysteine and the closing phenylalanine or tryptophan. D genes are given only for firm matches.

>TRBJ2-7|TRBD1|TRBV14
CASSAGQGPYEQYF
>TRBJ2-3|.|TRBV27
CASSPKGRDTDTQYF
>TRBJ2-3|TRBD1|TRBV5-4
CASSFMGDRGADTQYF
>TRBJ1-1|.|TRBV28
CASSGAGGMNTEAFF
>TRBJ2-4|.|TRBV6-5
CASRKIAQGYIQYF
>TRBJ2-4|.|TRBV6-1
CASSEGAGLLAKNIQYF
>TRBJ1-4|TRBD1|TRBV9
CASSVGPGGGEKLFF
>TRBJ2-7|.|TRBV27
CASSSRPSYEQYF
>TRBJ2-3|TRBD1|TRBV6-5
CASEGRTGVRNTQYF
>TRBJ2-7|.|TRBV13
CASSSPPRVYEQYF
>TRBJ2-5|.|TRBV5-4
CASSPRQSKETQYF
>TRBJ2-5|.|TRBV10-2
CASSAGHIRETQYF
>TRBJ1-1|.|TRBV27
CASSPTPGTGNTEAFF
>TRBJ1-1|.|TRBV10-2
CASGGTAKNTEAFF
>TRBJ1-1|.|TRBV29-1
CSVAYGGTEAFF
>TRBJ2-1|.|TRBV7-9
CASSRWDGGRENEQFF
>TRBJ1-4|.|TRBV30
CAWSENMVSEKLFF
>TRBJ2-1|TRBD2|TRBV5-1
CASSMGLVDNEQFF
>TRBJ2-5|.|TRBV5-6
CASSLAGVKTQYF
>TRBJ2-6|.|TRBV29-1
CSVRSGANVLTF
>TRBJ1-2|TRBD1|TRBV19
CASSSRQGMSGYTF
>TRBJ2-7|TRBD1|TRBV11-2
CASSLIGRGPIEQYF
>TRBJ1-4|.|TRBV6-1
CASSDYFRATNEKLFF
>TRBJ2-7|TRBD2|TRBV6-5
CASRRTSGLNYEQYF
>TRBJ1-4|.|TRBV27
CASRFSTGHEKLFF
>TRBJ1-2|.|TRBV5-1
CASRAGLANYGYTF
>TRBJ2-3|.|TRBV2
CASIRGGPPDTQYF
>TRBJ2-6|.|TRBV30
CACDRSGANVLTF
>TRBJ2-5|.|TRBV7-2
CASSSRVGGQYF
>TRBJ1-1|.|TRBV18
CASSPQAGRSTEAFF
>TRBJ2-3|TRBD1|TRBV6-5
CASKGQGWQDTQYF
>TRBJ2-5|TRBD1|TRBV7-2
CASSQNPQGAVKTQYF
>TRBJ2-1|.|TRBV9
CASSTRVRSYNEQFF
>TRBJ2-3|.|TRBV30
CAWSTGTDTQYF
>TRBJ2-7|.|TRBV1
CTSSQGLAGGQKSAAEQYF
>TRBJ1-2|.|TRBV20-1
CSGTSQSYTF
>TRBJ1-1|.|TRBV5-1
CASSAYWLNTEAFF
>TRBJ1-2|.|TRBV9
CASSTRDSFSYGYTF
>TRBJ2-2|TRBD1|TRBV30
CAWRRSGTGNTGELFF
>TRBJ2-7|.|TRBV5-1
CASNGGASYEQYF
>TRBJ2-1|TRBD2|TRBV6-1
CASSVLLAGTHNEQFF
>TRBJ1-3|.|TRBV10-2
CASRPGSSGNTIYF
>TRBJ2-7|.|TRBV5-1
CASSLSGGPYEQYF
>TRBJ2-3|.|TRBV5-1
CASSLLGQDSTDTQYF
>TRBJ2-7|TRBD1|TRBV6-1
CASSPRPGGSYEQYF
>TRBJ2-3|TRBD2|TRBV10-1
CASSDRRRQTSGGPTDTQYF
>TRBJ2-5|.|TRBV6-5
CASSYSPGQKETQYF
>TRBJ2-1|.|TRBV30
CAWGFRVTYNEQFF
>TRBJ2-3|TRBD2|TRBV4-2
CASSQVDGRAPDTQYF
>TRBJ1-2|.|TRBV6-5
CASKTENYGYTF
>TRBJ2-3|TRBD2|TRBV4-2
CASSQDTGGSDTQYF
>TRBJ1-1|TRBD1|TRBV5-1
CASSLGDRGLQGFF